This TCR beta chain was identified in a study of T cells after posttransplantation cyclophosphamide. This CDR3 region has 14 residues. In germline, CDR1 is SEHNR, CDR2 FQNEAQ (reference sequence). Trimming took off 5 bases at V and 6 bases at J, with 17 bases between the two ends. In its sample, this clone was seen a few times. Its antigen is undetermined. Study conclusions and caveats: After PTCy, TRB diversity resembled that of CNI/methotrexate controls.

Cells defined as naive were viable CD3+CD4+ or CD3+CD8+ and CCR7+CD45RA+CD45RO-CD95-CD27+CD28+. Produced via immunoSEQ multiplex PCR; TCRdb's table is partial and in-frame only. The sample consists of some 20,000 clones, approximately 97% of them appearing once. V gene TRBV7-9 combines with J gene TRBJ2-7; possible D gene TRBD1, 6 bases. The sequence was collected from a man aged 50 to 59 in good health, CMV-negative, and a related stem cell transplant donor. Material: naive CD4+ T cells sorted from PBMCs. The CDR3 sequence is CASSRAPTGLEQYF. CDR3 DNA sequence: TGTGCCAGCAGCCGCGCCCCGACAGGCCTCGAGCAGTACTTC.